The 18 T cell receptor beta chains presented below share a single source sample, sequenced in a study of shared clonotypes between healthy human individuals. Only CD45RO-negative cells positively selected for CCR7 counted as naive CD8 cells, so terminally differentiated effector memory CD45RA+ cells were excluded. Assay: immunoSEQ multiplex PCR; the TCRdb copy retains only in-frame clones and omits some. The sample carries approximately 2,200,000 clones, about 92% recorded once. Specimen: naive CD8+ T cells from PBMCs. The receptor source for this set is a man aged 18 to 29 in good health. Some clones in this sample may be carry-over from other donors' samples.

The chain is built from TRBV7-9 and TRBJ1-2; TRBD1 is a possible D gene (5 bases). V shed 5 bases and J shed 1 base, with 17 bases lying between them. The germline V gene has CDR1 SEHNR and CDR2 FQNEAQ (reference sequence). The length of the CDR3 is 16 residues. CDR3 nucleotide sequence: TGTGCCAGCAGCACGGGGGGACGGTATTTTAACTATGGCTACACCTTC. This gives the protein CASSTGGRYFNYGYTF.

V gene TRBV6-1 combines with J gene TRBJ2-5; 9 bases match TRBD1. J was trimmed by 2 bases and V by 3 bases; bases with no gene match: 7. The CDR3 is made up of 16 amino acids. The germline V gene encodes CDR1 MNHNS and CDR2 SASEGT. This CDR3 is CASSDLTGGNQETQYF. The CDR3 DNA follows: TGTGCCAGCAGTGATTTGACAGGGGGGAATCAAGAGACCCAGTACTTC.

The rearrangement joins TRBV4-1 to TRBJ2-7; TRBD1 aligns across 11 bases. CDR3 length: 15 residues. Germline V gene data show CDR1 as MGHRA and CDR2 as YSYEKL. Trimming at V came to 4 bases and at J to 6 bases, leaving 8 bases not matched to a gene. The CDR3 DNA reads as TGCGCCAGCAGCCCTCGGGACAGGGGGGCTACCGAGCAGTACTTC. Its protein product is CASSPRDRGATEQYF.

This sequence joins TRBV11-2 and TRBJ2-7, with 7 bases aligning to TRBD1. Trimming at V came to 3 bases and at J to 2 bases, leaving 4 bases not matched to a gene. In germline, CDR1 is SGHAT, CDR2 FQNNGV. There are 14 residues in the CDR3. This CDR3 is CASSFGRGTYEQYF. CDR3 DNA: TGTGCCAGCAGCTTCGGCAGGGGGACCTACGAGCAGTACTTC.

The chain uses TRBV11-2 and TRBJ1-1; no clear D gene. The CDR3 covers 13 residues. Germline-derived CDR1 and CDR2 are SGHAT and FQNNGV. Trimming left V 1 base short and J 7 bases short, with 10 bases between. DNA of the CDR3: TGTGCCAGCAGCTTAGGTGAATTCGGTGAAGCTTTCTTT. This translates into CASSLGEFGEAFF.

This clone is a singleton in its sample. The chain couples TRBV7-9 to TRBJ2-7, with 9 positions matching TRBD2. CDR3 size: 15 residues. The V gene's germline CDR1 is SEHNR and CDR2 FQNEAQ (reference sequence). Germline trimming cut 5 bases from V and 3 bases from J; bases unmatched to any gene: 8. CDR3 sequence (DNA): TGTGCCAGCAGCCGAAGCGGGAGGAGGGGCTACGAGCAGTACTTC. It encodes CASSRSGRRGYEQYF.

The CDR3 sequence is CASSQVGLKETQYF. CDR3 nucleotide sequence: TGCGCCAGCAGCCAGGTTGGGCTAAAAGAGACCCAGTACTTC. This sequence joins TRBV4-1 and TRBJ2-5; no reliable D call. The length of the CDR3 is 14 residues. Trimming left V 3 bases short and J 3 bases short, with 11 bases between. Germline-derived CDR1 and CDR2 are MGHRA and YSYEKL.

This clone appeared once. The chain links TRBV28 to TRBJ1-1; D is uncertain. V gave up 3 bases and J gave up 3 bases, with 8 bases separating them. Germline V CDR1 and CDR2: MDHEN, SYDVKM. The CDR3 length is 13 residues. The CDR3 nucleotides read TGTGCCAGCAGTTTCACAGTTTACACTGAAGCTTTCTTT. Amino acid sequence: CASSFTVYTEAFF.

The chain combines TRBV5-4 with TRBJ2-6; 7 bases line up with TRBD1. The CDR3 consists of 19 residues. The germline V gene encodes CDR1 SGHNT and CDR2 YYREEE (reference sequence). V trimming: 0 bases; J trimming: 3 bases; junction bases outside the gene matches: 12. DNA for the CDR3: TGTGCCAGCAGCTTGGCCGCAGGGGGTCTATTGTATGGGGCCAACGTCCTGACTTTC. Its translation is CASSLAAGGLLYGANVLTF.

This chain connects TRBV28 to TRBJ2-7; D possibly corresponds to TRBD2 (6 bases). Trimming stripped 6 bases from V and 4 bases from J, with 25 bases between. This CDR3 spans 17 amino acids. Germline V CDR1 and CDR2: MDHEN, SYDVKM. The CDR3 protein is CASSKGTSGVGPYEQYF. The CDR3 coding sequence is TGTGCCAGCAGCAAGGGAACTTCGGGGGTGGGACCTTACGAGCAGTACTTC.

The rearrangement uses TRBV13 and TRBJ1-1; tentative D call: TRBD1 (5 bases). This CDR3 contains 13 residues. Trimming cost V 8 bases and J 5 bases, with 15 bases left between them. The germline CDR1 and CDR2 sequences are PRHDT and FYEKMQ (reference sequence). For the CDR3, the DNA is TGTGCCAGCGTCCTGACGGGGGGGACTGAAGCTTTCTTT. The encoded protein is CASVLTGGTEAFF.

This clone was counted a single time. Other nucleotide sequences in the sample specify the same CDR3. The chain links TRBV7-9 to TRBJ2-7, with 7 bases identical to TRBD1. CDR1 and CDR2 (germline): SEHNR, FQNEAQ (reference sequence). The trim removed 5 bases at V and 2 bases at J, leaving 6 bases unmatched. This CDR3 region has 14 residues. As DNA, the CDR3 is TGTGCCAGCAGCCAGAGGGACAGAACCTACGAGCAGTACTTC. Residues: CASSQRDRTYEQYF.

The rearrangement links TRBV27 to TRBJ2-5; TRBD1 matches at 9 bases. CDR1 MNHEY and CDR2 SMNVEV come from the germline V gene (reference sequence). V gave up 4 bases and J gave up 2 bases; unmatched junction bases: 14. This CDR3 region has 18 residues. The CDR3 is CASSSPDRGTYTQETQYF. CDR3 bases: TGTGCCAGCAGTTCGCCGGACAGGGGCACCTACACACAAGAGACCCAGTACTTC.

About this clone: The same CDR3 is also encoded by other DNA sequences in this sample. Here the CDR3 reads CASSPRGSSYNEQFF. DNA for the CDR3: TGTGCCAGCAGCCCGAGGGGTAGCTCCTACAATGAGCAGTTCTTC. The J gene is TRBJ2-1, the V gene TRBV27; D might be TRBD1 or TRBD2, each matching 5 bases. The CDR3 has 15 amino acids. Germline-derived CDR1 and CDR2 are MNHEY and SMNVEV (reference sequence). V lost 6 bases, J lost 0 bases, and 12 bases lay in between.

As regards this clone: The same CDR3 also results from other DNA sequences found in this sample. The chain links TRBV2 to TRBJ2-7; 11 bases fit TRBD2. Germline CDR1 and CDR2: SNHLY and FYNNEI. The V and J ends lost 6 bases and 0 bases, in that order; junction bases with no gene match: 4. The CDR3 has 15 amino acids. CDR3 loop: CASREGLAASYEQYF. CDR3 DNA sequence: TGTGCCAGCAGGGAGGGACTAGCGGCCTCCTACGAGCAGTACTTC.

This clone was seen only a few times. The chain links TRBV7-9 to TRBJ2-7; 10 bases align to TRBD2. From germline, CDR1 is SEHNR and CDR2 FQNEAQ (reference sequence). The CDR3 is 16 amino acids. V lost 5 bases, J lost 6 bases, and 13 bases stayed unmatched. For the CDR3, the DNA is TGTGCCAGCAGCCCGATAAGCGGGAGGGCCGTCCTCGAGCAGTACTTC. The encoded protein is CASSPISGRAVLEQYF.

The chain combines TRBV21-1 with TRBJ1-1; the D call of TRBD1 is as the table states it, not checked on the DNA. TRBV21-1 is a pseudogene locus. The CDR3 length is 16 residues. CDR3 DNA sequence: TGTGCCAGCAGCAAAGATCAGGGGGCCATGAACACTGAAGCTTTCTTT. It encodes CASSKDQGAMNTEAFF.

The V call is TRBV5-1, the J call TRBJ2-3; no definite D call. V was pared by 4 bases and J by 4 bases, with 19 bases between. Germline CDR1 SGHRS, CDR2 YFSETQ. This CDR3 is 16 amino acids long. The CDR3 reads CASSRVEALWADTQYF. CDR3 bases: TGCGCCAGCAGCCGTGTTGAGGCCCTATGGGCAGATACGCAGTATTTT.